This T cell receptor beta chain came from a study of regulatory T cells in long-lasting Graves disease. As for the study in general: In persistent Graves' disease, antithyroid drugs had been taken for over 5 years and TSH receptor antibodies stayed positive.

Time point of the sample: persistent/refractory GD, antithyroid drugs over 5 years with positive TRAb. Researchers made the TCR library from RNA that was extracted from PBMCs. Between the trimmed V and J ends, which lost 2 bases and 5 bases, there was a span of 10 bases. This CDR3 contains 13 residues. Germline V CDR1 and CDR2: DFQATT, SNEGSKA (reference sequence). In this sample, this clonotype turned up a few times. The target antigen is unknown. Building the TCR beta libraries relied on iRepertoire HTBI primers, and CDR3 regions underwent Arm-PCR. TCRdb called the multiplex PCR reads again in MiXCR, with one record for every CDR3 protein. This repertoire shows 250,000 to 300,000 distinct CDR3 sequences, around a fifth found once; its top ten account for roughly three fifths. Study results and caveats: There was favoring of TRBV28, TRBJ1-2 and TRBJ2-5 in persistent disease.

Specimen: peripheral blood mononuclear cells (PBMCs), collected when the disease was refractory, from a patient treated with antithyroid drugs. The receptor's source is a female donor with Graves disease. The V gene is TRBV20-1, the J gene TRBJ1-5; the D is unclear. The DNA for the CDR3 is TGCAGTGCTAGAAGGGCGGACGATCAGCCCCAGCATTTT. Its protein product is CSARRADDQPQHF.